Listed here are 6 T cell receptor beta chains from one sample, sequenced in a study of T-cell reconstitution after alpha-beta-depleted transplantation in children. Library preparation (for TCRbeta) was performed with unique molecular identifiers. TCRdb re-called the PCR reads with MiXCR, one entry per CDR3 protein. This table has about 540,000 distinct CDR3 sequences, over 20% appearing once. The sample here was PBMCs, taken before TCRalphabeta/CD19-depleted stem cell transplant. Receptor source: a boy younger than two with Wiskott-Aldrich syndrome, due to receive a stem cell transplant.

V gene TRBV27 combines with J gene TRBJ2-3, with 7 positions matching TRBD1. Germline V gene sequence: CDR1 MNHEY, CDR2 SMNVEV (reference sequence). The length of the CDR3 is 14 residues. Germline trimming cut 3 bases from V and 4 bases from J; bases unmatched to any gene: 4. CDR3 sequence reads: CASSFDRVSDTQYF. CDR3 DNA: TGTGCCAGCAGTTTCGACAGGGTCTCAGATACGCAGTATTTT.

This rearrangement joins TRBV3-1 to TRBJ2-7, with D tentatively TRBD1 (6 bases). The germline V and J ends were trimmed by 2 bases and 6 bases, with 20 bases remaining between them. CDR3 length: 16 amino acids. Germline V gene data show CDR1 as LGHDT and CDR2 as YNNKEL (reference sequence). CDR3 coding DNA: TGTGCCAGCAGCCAACTGAGGGGATCAGGGGTGAGCGAGCAGTACTTC. Amino acids: CASSQLRGSGVSEQYF.

The chain carries TRBV29-1 and TRBJ2-7; 7 bases fit TRBD1. CDR1 and CDR2 (germline): SQVTM, ANQGSEA. This CDR3 spans 13 amino acids. Unmatched junction bases numbered 7, after V lost 6 bases and J lost 2 bases. The CDR3 sequence: CSVENRGTYEQYF. In DNA form, the CDR3 reads TGCAGCGTCGAGAACAGGGGCACCTACGAGCAGTACTTC.

The chain combines TRBV20-1 with TRBJ2-3; TRBD2 matches 9 bases. The CDR3 contains 15 residues. Trimming at V came to 2 bases and at J to 1 base, leaving 4 bases not matched to a gene. Germline loops: CDR1 DFQATT, CDR2 SNEGSKA (reference sequence). The CDR3 spells CSARRASGGTDTQYF. Written as DNA, the CDR3 is TGCAGTGCTAGACGAGCTAGCGGGGGCACAGATACGCAGTATTTT.

The V gene is TRBV30, the J gene TRBJ1-5; D is ambiguous. The V gene's germline CDR1 is GTSNPN and CDR2 SVGIG (reference sequence). This CDR3 spans 11 amino acids. Trimming shortened V by 6 bases and J by 4 bases, and 7 bases separated the two germline ends. The CDR3 protein is CACGRNQPQHF. CDR3 bases: TGTGCCTGTGGGAGAAATCAGCCCCAGCATTTT.

The V and J genes are TRBV20-1 and TRBJ2-1; D uncertain. This CDR3 has 11 residues. V was clipped by 7 bases and J by 4 bases, with 8 bases between them. Per germline, CDR1 DFQATT and CDR2 SNEGSKA (reference sequence). CDR3 DNA: TGCAGTGTGGGCAGTTACAATGAGCAGTTCTTC. It translates to CSVGSYNEQFF.